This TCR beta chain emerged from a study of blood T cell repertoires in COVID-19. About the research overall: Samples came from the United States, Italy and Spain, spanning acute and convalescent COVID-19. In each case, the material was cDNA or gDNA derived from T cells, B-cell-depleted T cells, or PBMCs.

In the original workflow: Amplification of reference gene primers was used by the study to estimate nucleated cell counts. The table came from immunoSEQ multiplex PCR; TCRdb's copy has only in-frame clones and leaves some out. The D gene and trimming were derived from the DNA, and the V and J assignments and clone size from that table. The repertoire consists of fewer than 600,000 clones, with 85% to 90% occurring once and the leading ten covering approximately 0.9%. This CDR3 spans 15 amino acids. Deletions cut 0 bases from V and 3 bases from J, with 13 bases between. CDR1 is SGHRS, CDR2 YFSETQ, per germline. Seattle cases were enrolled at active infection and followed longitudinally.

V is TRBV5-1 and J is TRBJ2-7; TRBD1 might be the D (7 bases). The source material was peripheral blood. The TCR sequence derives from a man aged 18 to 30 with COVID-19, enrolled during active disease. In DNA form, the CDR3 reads TGCGCCAGCAGCTTGGAGTCAGGGGGAGGCTACGAGCAGTACTTC. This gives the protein CASSLESGGGYEQYF.